The rows below give T cell receptor beta chains drawn from one sample of a study of a mutant IDH1 vaccine in newly diagnosed glioma. Sequencing was performed with immunoSEQ multiplex PCR; in TCRdb, only in-frame clones are kept and a portion is missing. Here the sample spans 30,000 to 40,000 clones, roughly four fifths being singletons. No antigen is known for these receptors. The sequencing here drew on PBMCs, taken from a glioma patient whose treatment included an IDH1 peptide vaccine. These receptors all stem from a woman between 18 and 29 years old with glioma. Each CDR3 is given with its conserved first and last residue. Fields, in order: CDR3 length, clone size, J gene, V gene, D gene, CDR3 protein, CDR3 DNA. D genes are given only for firm matches. Size values are once, few and many counts, or a class for expanded clones, and some rows have none.

len: 13; abundance: NA; j_gene: TRBJ1-1; v_gene: TRBV5-1; d_gene: NA; CDR3aa: CASSSGTDAEAFF; CDR3nt: TGCGCCAGCAGCTCCGGGACGGACGCTGAAGCTTTCTTT
len: 16; abundance: once; j_gene: TRBJ2-6; v_gene: TRBV19; d_gene: NA; CDR3aa: CASSIDLVTGANVLTF; CDR3nt: TGTGCCAGTAGTATAGATTTGGTAACGGGGGCCAACGTCCTGACTTTC
len: 13; abundance: NA; j_gene: TRBJ1-1; v_gene: TRBV7-6; d_gene: NA; CDR3aa: CASSFEGGGEAFF; CDR3nt: TGTGCCAGCAGCTTCGAGGGAGGTGGTGAAGCTTTCTTT
len: 15; abundance: NA; j_gene: TRBJ1-2; v_gene: TRBV15; d_gene: TRBD1; CDR3aa: CATSRKQGDAYGYTF; CDR3nt: TGTGCCACCAGCAGGAAACAGGGGGACGCCTATGGCTACACCTTC
len: 15; abundance: NA; j_gene: TRBJ1-5; v_gene: TRBV27; d_gene: NA; CDR3aa: CASSRAQPTNQPQHF; CDR3nt: TGTGCCAGCAGTCGGGCTCAGCCGACCAATCAGCCCCAGCATTTT
len: 13; abundance: NA; j_gene: TRBJ2-3; v_gene: TRBV14; d_gene: NA; CDR3aa: CASSQAVSGTQYF; CDR3nt: TGTGCCAGCAGCCAAGCTGTGTCGGGTACGCAGTATTTT
len: 13; abundance: NA; j_gene: TRBJ1-5; v_gene: TRBV6-5; d_gene: TRBD1; CDR3aa: CASSRQGGQPQHF; CDR3nt: TGTGCCAGCAGCCGACAGGGCGGCCAGCCCCAGCATTTT
len: 13; abundance: NA; j_gene: TRBJ2-3; v_gene: TRBV11-3; d_gene: NA; CDR3aa: CASSLGDEDTQYF; CDR3nt: TGTGCCAGCAGCTTGGGGGACGAAGATACGCAGTATTTT
len: 16; abundance: NA; j_gene: TRBJ2-7; v_gene: TRBV6-4; d_gene: TRBD1; CDR3aa: CASSNSFPGQGYEQYF; CDR3nt: TGTGCCAGCAGTAATTCATTCCCGGGACAGGGGTACGAGCAGTACTTC
len: 18; abundance: NA; j_gene: TRBJ2-2; v_gene: TRBV7-7; d_gene: TRBD2; CDR3aa: CASSEGLAGRKWRGELFF; CDR3nt: TGTGCTAGCAGCGAAGGACTAGCGGGAAGAAAGTGGAGAGGGGAGCTGTTTTTT
len: 13; abundance: NA; j_gene: TRBJ1-6; v_gene: TRBV7-8; d_gene: NA; CDR3aa: CASSPQQQVALHF; CDR3nt: TGTGCCAGCAGCCCTCAACAACAGGTAGCCCTCCACTTT
len: 13; abundance: NA; j_gene: TRBJ2-3; v_gene: TRBV29-1; d_gene: TRBD2; CDR3aa: CTGEGLASDTQYF; CDR3nt: TGCACGGGGGAGGGACTAGCTTCAGATACGCAGTATTTT
len: 15; abundance: few; j_gene: TRBJ2-1; v_gene: TRBV7-9; d_gene: NA; CDR3aa: CASSPAGYSYNEQFF; CDR3nt: TGTGCCAGCAGCCCCGCAGGGTACTCCTACAATGAGCAGTTCTTC
len: 17; abundance: NA; j_gene: TRBJ1-2; v_gene: TRBV7-9; d_gene: TRBD1; CDR3aa: CASSLGTGTPAPYGYTF; CDR3nt: TGTGCCAGCAGCTTAGGGACAGGGACCCCGGCTCCCTATGGCTACACCTTC
len: 16; abundance: NA; j_gene: TRBJ2-3; v_gene: TRBV6-4; d_gene: NA; CDR3aa: CASSDGTGGGTDTQYF; CDR3nt: TGTGCCAGCAGTGATGGGACCGGGGGAGGCACAGATACGCAGTATTTT
len: 14; abundance: NA; j_gene: TRBJ2-4; v_gene: TRBV5-1; d_gene: TRBD1; CDR3aa: CASSSRQGGDIQYF; CDR3nt: TGCGCCAGCAGCTCCAGACAGGGGGGAGACATTCAGTACTTC